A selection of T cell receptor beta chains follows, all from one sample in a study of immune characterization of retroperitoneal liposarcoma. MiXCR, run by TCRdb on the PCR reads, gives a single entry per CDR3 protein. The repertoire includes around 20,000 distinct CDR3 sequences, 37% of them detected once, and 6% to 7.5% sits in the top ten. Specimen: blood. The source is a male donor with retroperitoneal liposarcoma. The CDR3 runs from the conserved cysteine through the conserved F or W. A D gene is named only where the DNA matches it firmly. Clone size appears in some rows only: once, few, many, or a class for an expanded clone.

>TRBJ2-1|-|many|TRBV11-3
TGTGCCAGCAGCATTACTAGGAATGAGCAGTTCTTC
CASSITRNEQFF
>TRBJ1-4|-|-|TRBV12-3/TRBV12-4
TGTGCCAGCAGTTGGGGGCAGGGTAGTGAAAAACTGTTTTTT
CASSWGQGSEKLFF
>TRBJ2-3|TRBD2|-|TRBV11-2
TGTGCCAGCAGCTTAGTTGCGGGAGGAGATACGCAGTATTTT
CASSLVAGGDTQYF
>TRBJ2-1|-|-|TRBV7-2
TGTGCCAGCAGCTCGAACCGTTATGAGCAGTTCTTC
CASSSNRYEQFF
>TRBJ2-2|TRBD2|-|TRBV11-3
TGTGCCAGCAGCTTATCCTTCACTAGCGGGAGCACCGGGGAGCTGTTTTTT
CASSLSFTSGSTGELFF
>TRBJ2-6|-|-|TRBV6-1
TGTGCCAGCAGTGGAGGGACTTTC
CASSGGTF
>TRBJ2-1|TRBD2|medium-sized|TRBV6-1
TGTGCCAGCATAAAGACTAGCGGGGGGGACAATTACGAGCAGTTCTTC
CASIKTSGGDNYEQFF
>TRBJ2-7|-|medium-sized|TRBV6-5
TGTGCCAGCAGTTACTCGGTAGCTGAGATCTACGAGCAGTACTTC
CASSYSVAEIYEQYF
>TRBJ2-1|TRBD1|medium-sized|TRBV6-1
TGTGCCAGCATTGGACAGGGAGCCTACGAGCAGTTCTTC
CASIGQGAYEQFF
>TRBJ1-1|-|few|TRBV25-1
TGTGCCAGCAGTGACGGAGGGACTGAAGCTTTCTTT
CASSDGGTEAFF
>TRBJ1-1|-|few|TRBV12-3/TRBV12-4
TGTGCCAGCACCTACGACAGACCGAACACTGAAGCTTTCTTT
CASTYDRPNTEAFF
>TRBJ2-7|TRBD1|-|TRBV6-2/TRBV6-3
TGTGCCAGCAGTTATGAAAGGGACAGTGGCTCCTACGAGCAGTACTTC
CASSYERDSGSYEQYF
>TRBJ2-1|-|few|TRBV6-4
TGTGCCAGCTGCCTGAGGGGCGGGGACAATGAGCAGTTCTTC
CASCLRGGDNEQFF
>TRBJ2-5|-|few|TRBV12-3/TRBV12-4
TGTGCCAGCAGTCCCTCAGGTGCCGGTGGGACCCAGTACTTC
CASSPSGAGGTQYF
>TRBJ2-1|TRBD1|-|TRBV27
TGTGCCAGCTTTAGGAACAGGGGGTCCTATGAGCAGTTCTTC
CASFRNRGSYEQFF
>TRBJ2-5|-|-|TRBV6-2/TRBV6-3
TGTGCCAGCAGTCAACAAATCGAGACCCAGTACTTC
CASSQQIETQYF
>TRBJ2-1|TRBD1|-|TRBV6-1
TGTGCCAGCCCCGATCGTTCAGGGGGTAGGGCCTACTATAAGCAGTTGTTC
CASPDRSGGRAYYKQLF
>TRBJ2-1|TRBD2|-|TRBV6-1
TGTGCCATCTCGCCGGGGGGGGGATCCTACAATGAGCAGTTCTTC
CAISPGGGSYNEQFF
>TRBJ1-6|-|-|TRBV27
TGTGCCAGCAGTTTAAGGACCGCCCCGACGTATAATTCACCCCTCCACTTT
CASSLRTAPTYNSPLHF
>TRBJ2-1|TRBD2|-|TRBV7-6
TGTGCCAGCAGCGCCACTAGCGGGGGTTACAATGAGCAGTTCTTC
CASSATSGGYNEQFF
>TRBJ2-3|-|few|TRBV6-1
TGTGCCAGCAGTGAAAAGGCAGGACGGGAGCCCACACATACGCAGTATTTT
CASSEKAGREPTHTQYF
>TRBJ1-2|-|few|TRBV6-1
TGTGCCAGCAGTCACACAGTTGATGGCTACACCTTC
CASSHTVDGYTF
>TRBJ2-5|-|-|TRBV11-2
TGTGCCAGCAGCCCAAACTACGATGGGGAGCAGTACTTC
CASSPNYDGEQYF
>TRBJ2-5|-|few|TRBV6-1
TGTGCCACCGGGAGTCTGAGCGGACAAGAGACCCAGTACTTC
CATGSLSGQETQYF
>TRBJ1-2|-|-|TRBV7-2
TGTGCCAGCAGCTTAGCCGCCGTCCAGACCTATGGCTACACCTTC
CASSLAAVQTYGYTF
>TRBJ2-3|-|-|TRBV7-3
TGTGCCAGCAGCTGGCTAGGCCCCACAGATACGCAGTATTTT
CASSWLGPTDTQYF
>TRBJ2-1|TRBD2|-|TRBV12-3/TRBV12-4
TGTGCCAGCAGTTGGGGGGGGTCAAGGAACATTCAGTTCTTC
CASSWGGSRNIQFF
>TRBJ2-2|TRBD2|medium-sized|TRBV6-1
TGTGCCAGCAGTGCCCGGGGGGGCGGCACCGGGGAGCTGTTTTTT
CASSARGGGTGELFF
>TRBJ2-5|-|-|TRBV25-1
TGTGCCAGCAGTCCTCCGGGACGTCCGATGGGGGAGCAGTACTTC
CASSPPGRPMGEQYF
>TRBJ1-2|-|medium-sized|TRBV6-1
TGTGCCAGCATCTTGACAGGCTTTAACTATGGCTACACCTTC
CASILTGFNYGYTF
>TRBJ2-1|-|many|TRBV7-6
TGTGCCAGCAGCCCCACCTCTCCCGGGCCTAGCGAGCAGTTCTTC
CASSPTSPGPSEQFF